This TCR beta chain was captured by sequencing in a study of CD8 T cells in Susac syndrome. The CDR3 sequence is 14 residues long. Trimming removed 3 bases from V and 7 bases from J, with 15 bases in between. Germline loops: CDR1 SEHNR, CDR2 FQNEAQ (reference sequence). TEMRA cells were FACS-enriched, and CD8+ and CD4+ T cells were isolated negatively. Random hexamers were used to reverse transcribe about 0.45 to 1 ug of RNA. TCRdb analysed the immunoSEQ multiplex PCR reads with MiXCR anew, one entry per CDR3 protein. The sample lists about 190,000 distinct CDR3 sequences, roughly 92% seen once, with approximately 0.1% in the top ten.

The TCR sequence derives from a human donor in good health. The specimen sequenced was CD4+ T cells from PBMCs. The chain couples TRBV7-9 to TRBJ2-5, with D perhaps matching TRBD1 (6 bases). CDR3 nucleotides: TGTGCCAGCAGCTTCCAGGGGTATCAGGGGACCCAGTACTTC. This gives the protein CASSFQGYQGTQYF.